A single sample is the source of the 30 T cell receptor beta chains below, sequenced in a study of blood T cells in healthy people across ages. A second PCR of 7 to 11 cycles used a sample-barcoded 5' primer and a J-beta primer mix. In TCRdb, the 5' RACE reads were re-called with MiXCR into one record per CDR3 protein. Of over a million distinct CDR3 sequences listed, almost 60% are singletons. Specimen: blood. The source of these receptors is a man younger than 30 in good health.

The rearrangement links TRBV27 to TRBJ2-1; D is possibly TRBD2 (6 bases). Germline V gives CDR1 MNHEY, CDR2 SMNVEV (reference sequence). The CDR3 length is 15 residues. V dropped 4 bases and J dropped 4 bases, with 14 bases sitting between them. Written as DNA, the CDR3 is TGTGCCAGCAGTTGGGGGACTGGTACGTACAATGAGCAGTTCTTC. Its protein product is CASSWGTGTYNEQFF.

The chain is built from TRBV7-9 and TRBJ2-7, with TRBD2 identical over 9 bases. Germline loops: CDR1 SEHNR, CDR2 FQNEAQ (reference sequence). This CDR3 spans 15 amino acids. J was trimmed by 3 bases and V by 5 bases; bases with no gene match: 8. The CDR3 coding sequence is TGTGCCAGCAGCCCGACAACGACTAGCGGCTACGAGCAGTACTTC. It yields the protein CASSPTTTSGYEQYF.

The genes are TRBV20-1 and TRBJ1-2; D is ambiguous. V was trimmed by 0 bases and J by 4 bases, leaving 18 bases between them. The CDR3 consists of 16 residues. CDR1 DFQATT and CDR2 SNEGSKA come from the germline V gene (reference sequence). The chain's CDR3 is CSARDYVVGTPYGYTF. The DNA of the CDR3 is TGCAGTGCTAGAGATTATGTGGTGGGAACCCCCTATGGCTACACCTTC.

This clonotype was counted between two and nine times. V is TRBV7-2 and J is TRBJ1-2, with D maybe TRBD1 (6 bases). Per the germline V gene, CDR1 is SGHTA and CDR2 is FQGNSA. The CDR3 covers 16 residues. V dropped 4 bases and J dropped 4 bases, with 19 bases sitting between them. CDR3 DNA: TGTGCCAGCAGCTCTCACAGACAGGCGCGACTCTATGGCTACACCTTC. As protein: CASSSHRQARLYGYTF.

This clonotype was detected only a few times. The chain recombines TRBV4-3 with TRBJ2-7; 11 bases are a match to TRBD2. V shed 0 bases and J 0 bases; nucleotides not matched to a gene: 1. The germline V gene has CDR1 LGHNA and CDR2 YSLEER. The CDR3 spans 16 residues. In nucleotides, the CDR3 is TGCGCCAGCAGCCAAGAGACTAGCGGGAACTCCTACGAGCAGTACTTC. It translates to CASSQETSGNSYEQYF.

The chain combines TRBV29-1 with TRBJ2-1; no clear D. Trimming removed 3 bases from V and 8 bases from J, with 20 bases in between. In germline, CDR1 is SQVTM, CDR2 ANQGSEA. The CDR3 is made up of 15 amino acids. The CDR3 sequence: CSVDSGKLSGHEQFF. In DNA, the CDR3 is TGCAGCGTTGATTCCGGCAAGCTATCCGGACATGAGCAGTTCTTC.

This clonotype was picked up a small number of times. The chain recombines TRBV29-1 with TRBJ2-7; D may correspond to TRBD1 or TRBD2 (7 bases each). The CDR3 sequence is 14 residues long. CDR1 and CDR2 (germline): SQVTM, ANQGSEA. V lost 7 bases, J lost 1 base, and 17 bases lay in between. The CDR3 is CSARSGDSSYEQYF. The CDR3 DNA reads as TGCAGCGCAAGGAGCGGGGACAGTTCCTACGAGCAGTACTTC.

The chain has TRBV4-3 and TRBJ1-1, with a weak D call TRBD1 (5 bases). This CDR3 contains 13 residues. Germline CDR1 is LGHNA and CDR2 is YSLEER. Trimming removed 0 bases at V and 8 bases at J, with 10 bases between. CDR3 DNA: TGCGCCAGCAGCCAAGATATCAGGGCCGAAGCTTTCTTT. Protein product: CASSQDIRAEAFF.

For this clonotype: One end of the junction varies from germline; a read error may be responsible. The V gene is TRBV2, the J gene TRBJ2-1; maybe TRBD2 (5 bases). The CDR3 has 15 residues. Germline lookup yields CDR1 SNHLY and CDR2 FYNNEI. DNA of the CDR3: TGTGCCAGCAGTGAAGGAGCGGTCTCCTACAAAGAGCAGTTCTTC. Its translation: CASSEGAVSYKEQFF.

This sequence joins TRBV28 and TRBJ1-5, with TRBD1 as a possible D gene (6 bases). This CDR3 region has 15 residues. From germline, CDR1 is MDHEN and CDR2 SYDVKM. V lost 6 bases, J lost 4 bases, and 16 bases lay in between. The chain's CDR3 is CASSIWGAGNQPQHF. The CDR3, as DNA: TGTGCCAGCAGCATCTGGGGGGCAGGGAATCAGCCCCAGCATTTT.

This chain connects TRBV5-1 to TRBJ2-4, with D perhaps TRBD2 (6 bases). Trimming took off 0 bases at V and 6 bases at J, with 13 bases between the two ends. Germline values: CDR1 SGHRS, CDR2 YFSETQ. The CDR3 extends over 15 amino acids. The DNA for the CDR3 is TGCGCCAGCAGCTTGGCCGCTAGCGCGGGAAACATTCAGTACTTC. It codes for CASSLAASAGNIQYF.

As DNA, the CDR3 is TGCGCCAGCAGCCATAAAAACAGGGGGGAAGACGAGCAGTACTTC. Its protein is CASSHKNRGEDEQYF. The rearrangement links TRBV4-3 to TRBJ2-7, with 8 bases identical to TRBD1. The CDR3 sequence is 15 residues long. V gave up 3 bases and J gave up 5 bases; unmatched junction bases: 9. The germline V gene has CDR1 LGHNA and CDR2 YSLEER.

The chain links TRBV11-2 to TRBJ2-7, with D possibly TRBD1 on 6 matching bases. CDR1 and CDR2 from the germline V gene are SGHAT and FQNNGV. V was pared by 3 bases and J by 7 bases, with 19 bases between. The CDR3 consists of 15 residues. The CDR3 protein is CASSFSGALNNEQYF. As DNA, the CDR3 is TGTGCCAGCAGCTTTTCAGGGGCGCTTAACAATGAGCAGTACTTC.

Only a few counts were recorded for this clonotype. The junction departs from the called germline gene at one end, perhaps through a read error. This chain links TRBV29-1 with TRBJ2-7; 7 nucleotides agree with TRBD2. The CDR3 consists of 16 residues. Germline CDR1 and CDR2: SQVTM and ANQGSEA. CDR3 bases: TGCAGCGTCGAAGGGGAGGGTTTTGGGCACCCTTACGAGCAGTACTTC. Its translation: CSVEGEGFGHPYEQYF.

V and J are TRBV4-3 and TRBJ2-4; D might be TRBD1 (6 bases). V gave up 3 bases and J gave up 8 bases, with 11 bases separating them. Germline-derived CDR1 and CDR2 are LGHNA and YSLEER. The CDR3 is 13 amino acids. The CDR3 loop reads CASSQDSFDIQYF. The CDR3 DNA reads TGCGCCAGCAGCCAGGACAGCTTTGACATTCAGTACTTC.

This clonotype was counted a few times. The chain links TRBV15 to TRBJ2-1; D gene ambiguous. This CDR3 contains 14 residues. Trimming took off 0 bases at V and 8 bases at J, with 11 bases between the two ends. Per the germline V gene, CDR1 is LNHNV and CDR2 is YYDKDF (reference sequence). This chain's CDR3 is CATSRDQDADEQFF. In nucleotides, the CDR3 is TGTGCCACCAGCAGAGATCAGGACGCGGATGAGCAGTTCTTC.

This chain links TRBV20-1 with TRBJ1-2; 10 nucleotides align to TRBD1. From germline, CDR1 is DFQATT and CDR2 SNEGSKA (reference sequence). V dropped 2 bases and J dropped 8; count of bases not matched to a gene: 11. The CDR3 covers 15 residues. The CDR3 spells CSARLQTGGERGYTF. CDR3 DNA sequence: TGCAGTGCTAGACTTCAGACAGGGGGCGAGAGGGGCTACACCTTC.

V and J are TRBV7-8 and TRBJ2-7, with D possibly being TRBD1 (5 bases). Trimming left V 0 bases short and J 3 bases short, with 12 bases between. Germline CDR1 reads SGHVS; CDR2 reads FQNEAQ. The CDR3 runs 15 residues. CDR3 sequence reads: CASSLAQGRGYEQYF. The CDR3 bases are TGTGCCAGCAGCTTAGCGCAGGGTCGAGGCTACGAGCAGTACTTC.

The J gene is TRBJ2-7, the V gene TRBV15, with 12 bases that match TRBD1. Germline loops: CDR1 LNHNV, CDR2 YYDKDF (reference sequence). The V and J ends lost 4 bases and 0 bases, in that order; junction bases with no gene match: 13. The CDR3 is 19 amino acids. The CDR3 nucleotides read TGTGCCACCAGCACCACGCTAACGGGACAGGGGGCCAGCTCCTACGAGCAGTACTTC. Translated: CATSTTLTGQGASSYEQYF.

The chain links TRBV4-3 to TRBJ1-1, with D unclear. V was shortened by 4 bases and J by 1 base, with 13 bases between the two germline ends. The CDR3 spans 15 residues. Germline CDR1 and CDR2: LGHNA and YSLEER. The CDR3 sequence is CASSPLGFRNTEAFF. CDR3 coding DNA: TGCGCCAGCAGCCCACTCGGGTTTCGGAACACTGAAGCTTTCTTT.

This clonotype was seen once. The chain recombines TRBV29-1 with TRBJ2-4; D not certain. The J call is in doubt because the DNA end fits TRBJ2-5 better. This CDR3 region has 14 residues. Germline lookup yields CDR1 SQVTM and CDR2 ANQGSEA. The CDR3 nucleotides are TGCAGCGTTGAAGATGTCACGCACCAAGAGACCCAGTACTTC. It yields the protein CSVEDVTHQETQYF.

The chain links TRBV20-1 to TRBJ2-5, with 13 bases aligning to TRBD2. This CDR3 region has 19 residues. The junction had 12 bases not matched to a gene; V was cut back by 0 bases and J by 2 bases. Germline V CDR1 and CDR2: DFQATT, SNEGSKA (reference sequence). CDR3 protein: CSARDGTSGTSPPQETQYF. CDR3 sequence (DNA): TGCAGTGCTAGAGATGGGACTAGCGGGACAAGCCCCCCACAAGAGACCCAGTACTTC.

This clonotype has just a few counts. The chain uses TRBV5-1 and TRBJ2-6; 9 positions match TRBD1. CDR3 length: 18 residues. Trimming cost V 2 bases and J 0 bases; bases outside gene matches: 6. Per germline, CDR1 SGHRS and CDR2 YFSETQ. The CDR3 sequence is CASSLWGQGDSGANVLTF. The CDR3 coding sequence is TGCGCCAGCAGCTTATGGGGACAGGGAGACTCTGGGGCCAACGTCCTGACTTTC.

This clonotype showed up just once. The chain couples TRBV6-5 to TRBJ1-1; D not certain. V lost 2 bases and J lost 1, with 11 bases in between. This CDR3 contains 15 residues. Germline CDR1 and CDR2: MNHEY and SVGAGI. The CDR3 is CASSYDSRENTEAFF. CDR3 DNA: TGTGCCAGCAGTTACGACTCCCGGGAGAACACTGAAGCTTTCTTT.

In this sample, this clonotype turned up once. CDR3 loop: CASSSGVDSGGHPYEQYF. The CDR3 bases are TGTGCCAGCAGTTCGGGGGTCGATAGCGGGGGGCACCCCTACGAGCAGTACTTC. V is TRBV9 and J is TRBJ2-7; 10 nucleotides line up with TRBD2. This CDR3 is built from 18 residues. Germline V CDR1 and CDR2: SGDLS, YYNGEE. V lost 5 bases and J lost 2; bases outside the gene matches: 16.

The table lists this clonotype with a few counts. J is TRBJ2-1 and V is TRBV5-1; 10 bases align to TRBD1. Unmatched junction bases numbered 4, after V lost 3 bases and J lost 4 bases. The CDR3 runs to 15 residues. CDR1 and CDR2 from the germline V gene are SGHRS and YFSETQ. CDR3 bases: TGCGCCAGCAGCTGGACAGGGGGAATGTACAATGAGCAGTTCTTC. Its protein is CASSWTGGMYNEQFF.

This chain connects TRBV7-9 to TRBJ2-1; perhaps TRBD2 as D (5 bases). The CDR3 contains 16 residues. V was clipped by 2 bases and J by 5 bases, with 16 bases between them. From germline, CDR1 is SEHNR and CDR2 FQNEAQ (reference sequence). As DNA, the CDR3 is TGTGCCAGCAGCTTAATGAATCCTAGCCACGACAATGAGCAGTTCTTC. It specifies CASSLMNPSHDNEQFF.

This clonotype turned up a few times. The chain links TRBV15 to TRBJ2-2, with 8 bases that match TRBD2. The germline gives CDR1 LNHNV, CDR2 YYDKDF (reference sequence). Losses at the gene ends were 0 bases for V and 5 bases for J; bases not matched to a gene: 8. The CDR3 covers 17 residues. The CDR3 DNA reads TGTGCCACCAGCAGAGATCTACTAGCGGAGAGTACCGGGGAGCTGTTTTTT. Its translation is CATSRDLLAESTGELFF.

The CDR3, as DNA: TGTGCCAGCAGCCCGGGACTAGCGCGGTCCTACAATGAGCAGTTCTTC. Translated: CASSPGLARSYNEQFF. The chain uses TRBV27 and TRBJ2-1; 10 nucleotides agree with TRBD2. V shed 6 bases and J 1 base; nucleotides not matched to a gene: 6. Germline CDR1 is MNHEY and CDR2 is SMNVEV (reference sequence). The CDR3 is made up of 16 amino acids.

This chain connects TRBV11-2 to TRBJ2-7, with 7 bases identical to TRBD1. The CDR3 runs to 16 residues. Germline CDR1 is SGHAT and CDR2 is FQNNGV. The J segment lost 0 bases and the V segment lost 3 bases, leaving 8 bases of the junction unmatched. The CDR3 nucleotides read TGTGCCAGCAGCTTCCCGACAGGGATGATCTCCTACGAGCAGTACTTC. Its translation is CASSFPTGMISYEQYF.